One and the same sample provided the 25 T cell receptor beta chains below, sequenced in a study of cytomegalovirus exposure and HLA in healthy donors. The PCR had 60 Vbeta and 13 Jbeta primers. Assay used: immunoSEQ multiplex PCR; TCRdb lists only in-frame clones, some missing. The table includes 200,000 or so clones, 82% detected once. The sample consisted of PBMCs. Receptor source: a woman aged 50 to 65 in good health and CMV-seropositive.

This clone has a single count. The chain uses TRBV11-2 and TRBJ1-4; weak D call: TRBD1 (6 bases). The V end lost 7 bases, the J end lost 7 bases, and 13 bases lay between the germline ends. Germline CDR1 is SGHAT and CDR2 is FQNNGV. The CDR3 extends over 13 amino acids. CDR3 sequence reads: CASTGTRGEKLFF. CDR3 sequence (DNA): TGTGCCAGCACCGGGACACGGGGTGAAAAACTGTTTTTT.

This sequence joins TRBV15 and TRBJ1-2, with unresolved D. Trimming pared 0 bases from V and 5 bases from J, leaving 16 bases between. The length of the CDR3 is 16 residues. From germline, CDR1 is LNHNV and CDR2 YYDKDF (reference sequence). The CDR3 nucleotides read TGTGCCACCAGCAGAGAGCCCAGCGGAGTTATGTATGGCTACACCTTC. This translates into CATSREPSGVMYGYTF.

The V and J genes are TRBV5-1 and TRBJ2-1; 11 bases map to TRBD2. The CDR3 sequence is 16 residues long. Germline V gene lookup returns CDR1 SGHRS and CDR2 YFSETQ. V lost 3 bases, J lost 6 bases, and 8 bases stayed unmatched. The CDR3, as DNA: TGCGCCAGCAGCTCGATTAGCGGGGGGGCCTCCAATGAGCAGTTCTTC. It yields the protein CASSSISGGASNEQFF.

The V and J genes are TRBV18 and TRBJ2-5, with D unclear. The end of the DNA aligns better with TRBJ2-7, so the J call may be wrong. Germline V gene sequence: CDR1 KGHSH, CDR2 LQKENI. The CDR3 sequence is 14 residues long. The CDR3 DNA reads TGTGCCAGCTCAGCGAGACGGAGCTCCTACGAGCAGTACTTC. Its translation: CASSARRSSYEQYF.

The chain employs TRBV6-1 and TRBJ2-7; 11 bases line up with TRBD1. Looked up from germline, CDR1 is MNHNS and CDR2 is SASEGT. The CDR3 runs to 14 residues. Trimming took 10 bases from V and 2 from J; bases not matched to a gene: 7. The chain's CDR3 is CATMGQGGAYEQYF. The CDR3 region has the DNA TGTGCCACCATGGGACAGGGGGGTGCCTACGAGCAGTACTTC.

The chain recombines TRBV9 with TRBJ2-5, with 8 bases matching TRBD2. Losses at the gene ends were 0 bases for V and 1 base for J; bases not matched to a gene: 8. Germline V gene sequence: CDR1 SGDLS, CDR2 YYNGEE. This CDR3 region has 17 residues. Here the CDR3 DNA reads TGTGCCAGCAGCGTAGGTGGGCGCGGGGGGCTCCAAGAGACCCAGTACTTC. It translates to CASSVGGRGGLQETQYF.

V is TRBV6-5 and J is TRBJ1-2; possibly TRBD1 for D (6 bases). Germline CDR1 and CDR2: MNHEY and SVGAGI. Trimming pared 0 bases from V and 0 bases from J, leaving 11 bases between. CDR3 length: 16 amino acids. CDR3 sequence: CASSYSTYRANYGYTF. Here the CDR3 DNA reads TGTGCCAGCAGTTACTCCACCTACAGGGCTAACTATGGCTACACCTTC.

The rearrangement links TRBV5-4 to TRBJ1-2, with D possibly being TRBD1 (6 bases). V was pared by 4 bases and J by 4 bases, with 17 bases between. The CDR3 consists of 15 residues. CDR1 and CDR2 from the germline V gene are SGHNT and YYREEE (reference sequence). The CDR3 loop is CASSLMIQGSYGYTF. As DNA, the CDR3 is TGTGCCAGCAGCCTAATGATACAGGGAAGCTATGGCTACACCTTC.

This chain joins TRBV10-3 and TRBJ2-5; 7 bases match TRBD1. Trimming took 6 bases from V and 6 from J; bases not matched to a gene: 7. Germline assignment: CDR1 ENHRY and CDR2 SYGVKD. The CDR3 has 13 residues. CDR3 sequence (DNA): TGTGCCATCAGCGCCGAGGGGGCGCAGACCCAGTACTTC. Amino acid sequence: CAISAEGAQTQYF.

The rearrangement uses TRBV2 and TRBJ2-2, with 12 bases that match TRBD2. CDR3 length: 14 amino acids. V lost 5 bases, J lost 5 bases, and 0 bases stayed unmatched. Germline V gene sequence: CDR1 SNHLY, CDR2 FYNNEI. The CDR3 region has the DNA TGTGCCAGCAGTCTAGCGGGAGGGACCGGGGAGCTGTTTTTT. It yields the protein CASSLAGGTGELFF.

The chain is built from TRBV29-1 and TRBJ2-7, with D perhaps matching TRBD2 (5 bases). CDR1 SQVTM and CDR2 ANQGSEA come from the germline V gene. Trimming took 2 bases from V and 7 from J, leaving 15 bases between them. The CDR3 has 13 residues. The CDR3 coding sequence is TGCAGCGTTGAATTCCAGACCCCGGGAGAGCAGTACTTC. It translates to CSVEFQTPGEQYF.

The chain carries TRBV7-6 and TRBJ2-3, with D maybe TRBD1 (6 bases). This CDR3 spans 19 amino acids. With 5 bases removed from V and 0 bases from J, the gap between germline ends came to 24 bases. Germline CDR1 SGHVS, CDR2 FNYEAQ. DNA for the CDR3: TGTGCCAGCAGCCCTAAAGGGACATATCAACGGCTTAGCACAGATACGCAGTATTTT. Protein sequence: CASSPKGTYQRLSTDTQYF. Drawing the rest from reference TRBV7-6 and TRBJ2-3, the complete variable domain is GAGVSQSPRYKVTKRGQDVALRCDPISGHVSLYWYRQALGQGPEFLTYFNYEAQQDKSGLPNDRFSAERPEGSISTLTIQRTEQRDSAMYRCASSPKGTYQRLSTDTQYFGPGTRLTVL.

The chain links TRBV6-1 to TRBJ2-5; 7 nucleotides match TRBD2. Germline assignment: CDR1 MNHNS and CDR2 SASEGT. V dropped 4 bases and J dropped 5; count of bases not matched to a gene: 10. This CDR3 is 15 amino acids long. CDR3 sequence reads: CASSAKTAGRETQYF. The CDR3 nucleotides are TGTGCCAGCAGTGCCAAGACGGCCGGGAGGGAGACCCAGTACTTC.

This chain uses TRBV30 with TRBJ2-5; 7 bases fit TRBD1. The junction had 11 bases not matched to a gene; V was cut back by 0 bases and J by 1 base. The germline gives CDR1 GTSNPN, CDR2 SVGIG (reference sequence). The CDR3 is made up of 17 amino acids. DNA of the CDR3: TGTGCCTGGAGTGTACGGGTGGGGAAGGGGGCCCAAGAGACCCAGTACTTC. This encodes CAWSVRVGKGAQETQYF.

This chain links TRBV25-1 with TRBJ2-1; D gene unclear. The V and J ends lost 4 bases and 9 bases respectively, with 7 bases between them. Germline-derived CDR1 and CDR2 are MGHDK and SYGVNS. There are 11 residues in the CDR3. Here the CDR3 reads CASSAKREQFF. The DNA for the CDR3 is TGTGCCAGCAGTGCTAAGCGTGAGCAGTTCTTC.

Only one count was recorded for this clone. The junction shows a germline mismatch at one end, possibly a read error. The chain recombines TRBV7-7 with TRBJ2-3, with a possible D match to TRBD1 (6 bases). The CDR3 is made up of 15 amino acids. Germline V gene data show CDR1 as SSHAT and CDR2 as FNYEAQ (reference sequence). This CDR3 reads CASSSGTTHTDTQYF. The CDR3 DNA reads TGTGCTAGCAGCTCCGGGACAACTCACACAGATACGCAGTATTTT.

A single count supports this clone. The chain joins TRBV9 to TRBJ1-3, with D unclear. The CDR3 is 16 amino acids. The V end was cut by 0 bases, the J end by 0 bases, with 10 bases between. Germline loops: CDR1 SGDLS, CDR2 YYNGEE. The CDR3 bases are TGTGCCAGCAGCGTAGCTCTAGCATCCTCTGGAAACACCATATATTTT. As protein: CASSVALASSGNTIYF.

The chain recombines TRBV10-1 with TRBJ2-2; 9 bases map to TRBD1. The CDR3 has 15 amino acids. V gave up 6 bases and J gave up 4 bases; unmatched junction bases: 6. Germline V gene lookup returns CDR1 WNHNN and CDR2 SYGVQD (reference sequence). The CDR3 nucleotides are TGCGCCAGCAGCCTGGGACAGGGATCCACCGGGGAGCTGTTTTTT. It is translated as CASSLGQGSTGELFF.

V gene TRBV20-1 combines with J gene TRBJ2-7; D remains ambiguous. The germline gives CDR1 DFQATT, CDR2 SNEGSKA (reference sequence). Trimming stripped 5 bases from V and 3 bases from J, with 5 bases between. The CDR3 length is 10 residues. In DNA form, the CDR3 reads TGCAGTGCTTGGAGCTACGAGCAGTACTTC. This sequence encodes CSAWSYEQYF.

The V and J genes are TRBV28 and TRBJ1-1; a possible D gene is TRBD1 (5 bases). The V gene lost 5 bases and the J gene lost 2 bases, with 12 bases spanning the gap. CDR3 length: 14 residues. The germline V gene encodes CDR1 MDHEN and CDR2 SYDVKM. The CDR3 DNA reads TGTGCCAGCAGTCCCCCGACAGTAAACACTGAAGCTTTCTTT. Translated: CASSPPTVNTEAFF.

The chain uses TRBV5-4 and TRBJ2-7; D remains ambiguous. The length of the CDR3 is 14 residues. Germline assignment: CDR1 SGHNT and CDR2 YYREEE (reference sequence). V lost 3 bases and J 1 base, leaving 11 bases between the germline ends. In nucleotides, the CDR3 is TGTGCCAGCAGCTCAACTCTACTGTCCTACGAGCAGTACTTC. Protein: CASSSTLLSYEQYF.

CDR3 nucleotide sequence: TGTGCCAGCAGCTTGGGGACAGGGAACACCGGGGAGCTGTTTTTT. The encoded protein is CASSLGTGNTGELFF. This sequence joins TRBV7-8 and TRBJ2-2; 8 bases agree with TRBD1. The CDR3 has 15 residues. Per the germline V gene, CDR1 is SGHVS and CDR2 is FQNEAQ. V was clipped by 3 bases and J by 1 base; unmatched bases: 1.

DNA of the CDR3: TGTGCCAGCAGTTTGGCCCCCGGGGAGCTGTTTTTT. This codes for CASSLAPGELFF. This sequence joins TRBV28 and TRBJ2-2; D is uncertain. Germline V gives CDR1 MDHEN, CDR2 SYDVKM. Trimming left V 3 bases short and J 6 bases short, with 5 bases between. This CDR3 is 12 amino acids long. Together with reference TRBV28 and TRBJ2-2, the CDR3 gives the full variable domain: DVKVTQSSRYLVKRTGEKVFLECVQDMDHENMFWYRQDPGLGLRLIYFSYDVKMKEKGDIPEGYSVSREKKERFSLILESASTNQTSMYLCASSLAPGELFFGEGSRLTVL.

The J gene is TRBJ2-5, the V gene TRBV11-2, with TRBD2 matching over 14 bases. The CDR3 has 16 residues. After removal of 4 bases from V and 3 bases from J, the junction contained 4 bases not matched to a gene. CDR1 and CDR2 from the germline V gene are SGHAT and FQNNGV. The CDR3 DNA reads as TGTGCCAGCAGCTCCGGACTAGCGGGGGGAGAAGAGACCCAGTACTTC. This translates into CASSSGLAGGEETQYF.

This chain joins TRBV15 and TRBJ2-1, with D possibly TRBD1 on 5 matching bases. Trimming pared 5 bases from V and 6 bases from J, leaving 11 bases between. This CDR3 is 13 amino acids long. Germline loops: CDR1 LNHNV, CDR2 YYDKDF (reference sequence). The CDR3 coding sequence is TGTGCCACCAGCGCCGGCAGGGCCAATGAGCAGTTCTTC. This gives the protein CATSAGRANEQFF.